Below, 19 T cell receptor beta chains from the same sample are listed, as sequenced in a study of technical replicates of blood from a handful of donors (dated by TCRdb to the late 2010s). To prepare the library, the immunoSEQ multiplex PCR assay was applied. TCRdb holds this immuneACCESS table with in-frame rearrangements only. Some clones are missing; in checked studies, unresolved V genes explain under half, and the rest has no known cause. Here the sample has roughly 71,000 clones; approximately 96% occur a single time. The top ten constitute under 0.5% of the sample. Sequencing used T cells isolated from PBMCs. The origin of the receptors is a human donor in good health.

The CDR3 DNA reads as TGCGCCAGCAGCCAAGACGGGCGGGTCGTTGACACTGAAGCTTTCTTT. This encodes CASSQDGRVVDTEAFF. The V call is TRBV4-3, the J call TRBJ1-1; D is ambiguous. There are 16 residues in the CDR3. V was shortened by 0 bases and J by 3 bases, with 14 bases between the two germline ends. Germline V gene sequence: CDR1 LGHNA, CDR2 YSLEER.

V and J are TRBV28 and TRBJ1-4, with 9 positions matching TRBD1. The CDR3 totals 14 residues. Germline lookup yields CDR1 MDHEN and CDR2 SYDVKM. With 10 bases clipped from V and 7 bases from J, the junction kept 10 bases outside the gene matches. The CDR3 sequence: CATSEPGQGEKLFF. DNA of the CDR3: TGTGCCACCTCAGAGCCGGGACAGGGTGAAAAACTGTTTTTT.

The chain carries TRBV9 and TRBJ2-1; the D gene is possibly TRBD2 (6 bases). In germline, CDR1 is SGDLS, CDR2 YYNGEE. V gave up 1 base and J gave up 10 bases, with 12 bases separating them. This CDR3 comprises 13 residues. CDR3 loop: CASSVSPRDEQFF. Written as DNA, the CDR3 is TGTGCCAGCAGCGTAAGTCCGCGGGACGAGCAGTTCTTC.

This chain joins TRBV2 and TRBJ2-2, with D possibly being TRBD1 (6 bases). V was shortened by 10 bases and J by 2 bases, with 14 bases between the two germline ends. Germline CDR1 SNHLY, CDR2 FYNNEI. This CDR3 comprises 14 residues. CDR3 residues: CATRAGANTGELFF. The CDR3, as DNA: TGTGCCACGAGGGCAGGGGCTAACACCGGGGAGCTGTTTTTT.

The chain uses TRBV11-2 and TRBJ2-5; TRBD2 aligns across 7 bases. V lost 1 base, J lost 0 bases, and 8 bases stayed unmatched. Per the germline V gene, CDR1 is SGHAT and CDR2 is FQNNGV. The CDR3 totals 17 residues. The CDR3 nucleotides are TGTGCCAGCAGCTTAGGCGGGGTTAGCGGGCACCAAGAGACCCAGTACTTC. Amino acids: CASSLGGVSGHQETQYF.

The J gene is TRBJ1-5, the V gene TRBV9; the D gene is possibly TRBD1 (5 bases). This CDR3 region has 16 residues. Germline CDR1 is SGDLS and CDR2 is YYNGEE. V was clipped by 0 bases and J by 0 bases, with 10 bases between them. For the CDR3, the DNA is TGTGCCAGCAGCGTAGGGGGGGACGGTAGCAATCAGCCCCAGCATTTT. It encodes CASSVGGDGSNQPQHF. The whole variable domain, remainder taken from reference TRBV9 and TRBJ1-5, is DSGVTQTPKHLITATGQRVTLRCSPRSGDLSVYWYQQSLDQGLQFLIQYYNGEERAKGNILERFSAQQFPDLHSELNLSSLELGDSALYFCASSVGGDGSNQPQHFGDGTRLSIL.

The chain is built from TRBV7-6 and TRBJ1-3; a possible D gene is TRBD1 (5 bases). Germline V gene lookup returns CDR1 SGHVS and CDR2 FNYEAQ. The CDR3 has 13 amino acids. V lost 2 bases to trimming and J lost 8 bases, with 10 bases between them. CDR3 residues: CASSLNFRDTIYF. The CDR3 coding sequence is TGTGCCAGCAGCTTAAATTTCAGGGACACCATATATTTT.

For the CDR3, the DNA is TGTGCCATCAGTGATGGGGGGAACACCATATATTTT. Protein sequence: CAISDGGNTIYF. V is TRBV10-3 and J is TRBJ1-3, with a weak D call TRBD1 (5 bases). This CDR3 region has 12 residues. Trimming removed 3 bases at V and 7 bases at J, with 7 bases between. Germline CDR1 reads ENHRY; CDR2 reads SYGVKD.

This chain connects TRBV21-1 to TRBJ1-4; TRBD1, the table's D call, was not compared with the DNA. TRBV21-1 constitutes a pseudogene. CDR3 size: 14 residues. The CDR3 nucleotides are TGTGCCAGCAGCACGCGGACAGACGTGGCAAAACTGTTTTTT. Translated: CASSTRTDVAKLFF.

In nucleotides, the CDR3 is TGTGCCAGCAGTTATACCAGGGCGATAGGCAATGAGCAGTTCTTC. Amino acids: CASSYTRAIGNEQFF. This chain links TRBV6-6 with TRBJ2-1; D is possibly TRBD1 (5 bases). Germline CDR1 is MNHNY and CDR2 is SVGAGI (reference sequence). The CDR3 spans 15 residues. Trimming took off 3 bases at V and 6 bases at J, with 15 bases between the two ends.

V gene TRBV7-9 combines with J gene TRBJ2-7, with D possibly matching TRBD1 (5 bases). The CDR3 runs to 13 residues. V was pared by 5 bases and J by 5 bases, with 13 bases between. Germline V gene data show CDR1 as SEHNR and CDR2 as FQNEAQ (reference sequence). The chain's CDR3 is CASSNYVGDEQYF. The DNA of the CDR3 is TGTGCCAGCAGCAATTACGTAGGGGACGAGCAGTACTTC.

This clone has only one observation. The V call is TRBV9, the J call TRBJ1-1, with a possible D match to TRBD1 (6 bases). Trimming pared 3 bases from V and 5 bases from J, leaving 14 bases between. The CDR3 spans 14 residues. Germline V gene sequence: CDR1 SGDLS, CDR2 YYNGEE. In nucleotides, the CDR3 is TGTGCCAGCAGCGGATACAGGGAGAGAACTGAAGCTTTCTTT. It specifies CASSGYRERTEAFF.

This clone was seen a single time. The CDR3 DNA reads TGTGCCAGCTCGCCAGGGGGCGAGCAGTACTTC. Its translation is CASSPGGEQYF. This sequence joins TRBV7-9 and TRBJ2-7, with TRBD1 matching 7 bases. This CDR3 is built from 11 residues. Germline V gene data show CDR1 as SEHNR and CDR2 as FQNEAQ (reference sequence). With 8 bases clipped from V and 6 bases from J, the junction kept 4 bases outside the gene matches.

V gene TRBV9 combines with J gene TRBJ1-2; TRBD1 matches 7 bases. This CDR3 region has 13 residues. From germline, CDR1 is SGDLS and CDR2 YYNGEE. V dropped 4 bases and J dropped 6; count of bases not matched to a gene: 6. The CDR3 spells CASSLGTADGYTF. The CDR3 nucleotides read TGTGCCAGCAGCCTTGGGACAGCGGATGGCTACACCTTC.

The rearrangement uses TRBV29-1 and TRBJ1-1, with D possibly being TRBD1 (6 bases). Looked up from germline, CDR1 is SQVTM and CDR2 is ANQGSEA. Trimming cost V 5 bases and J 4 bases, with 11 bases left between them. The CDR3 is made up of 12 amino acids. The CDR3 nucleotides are TGCAGCGTTACAGGGTTGGGCACTGAAGCTTTCTTT. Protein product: CSVTGLGTEAFF.

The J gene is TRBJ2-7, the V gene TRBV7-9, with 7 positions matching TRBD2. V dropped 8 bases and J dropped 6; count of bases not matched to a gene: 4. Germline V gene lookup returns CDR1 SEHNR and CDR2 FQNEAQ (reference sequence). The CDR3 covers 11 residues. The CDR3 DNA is TGTGCCAGCGGCAGGGAGGGCGAGCAGTACTTC. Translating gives CASGREGEQYF.

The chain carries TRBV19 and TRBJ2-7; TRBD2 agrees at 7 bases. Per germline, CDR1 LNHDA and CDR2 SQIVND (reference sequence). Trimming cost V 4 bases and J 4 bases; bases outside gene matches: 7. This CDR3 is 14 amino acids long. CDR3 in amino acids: CASSRASGYYEQYF. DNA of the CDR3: TGTGCCAGTAGTAGGGCTAGCGGATATTACGAGCAGTACTTC. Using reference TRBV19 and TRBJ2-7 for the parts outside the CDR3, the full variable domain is DGGITQSPKYLFRKEGQNVTLSCEQNLNHDAMYWYRQDPGQGLRLIYYSQIVNDFQKGDIAEGYSVSREKKESFPLTVTSAQKNPTAFYLCASSRASGYYEQYFGPGTRLTVT.

Here the CDR3 reads CASSSLSNTEAFF. The CDR3 region has the DNA TGTGCCAGCAGCTCTTTGTCGAACACTGAAGCTTTCTTT. The rearrangement links TRBV7-8 to TRBJ1-1; D not resolved. The CDR3 consists of 13 residues. CDR1 and CDR2 (germline): SGHVS, FQNEAQ. V gave up 4 bases and J gave up 1 base, with 7 bases separating them.

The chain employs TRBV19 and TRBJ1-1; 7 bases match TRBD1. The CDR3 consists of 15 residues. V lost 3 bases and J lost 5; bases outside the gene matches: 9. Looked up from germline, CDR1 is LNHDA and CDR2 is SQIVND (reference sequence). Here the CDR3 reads CASSIKRGLGTEAFF. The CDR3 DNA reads TGTGCCAGTAGTATTAAAAGGGGGCTTGGTACTGAAGCTTTCTTT.